Below, 18 T cell receptor beta chains from the same sample are listed, as sequenced in a study of blood T cell repertoires in COVID-19. The method was immunoSEQ multiplex PCR; TCRdb's version includes in-frame clones alone and lacks a portion of them. The table includes around 130,000 clones, approximately 92% detected once. Input material: peripheral blood. These receptors all come from a man aged 65-85 years with active or convalescent COVID-19.

The chain recombines TRBV5-6 with TRBJ1-5, with 7 bases that match TRBD1. Germline V gene sequence: CDR1 SGHDT, CDR2 YYEEEE. The junction had 14 bases not matched to a gene; V was cut back by 1 base and J by 1 base. The CDR3 is made up of 19 amino acids. The CDR3 loop is CASSLYRGRSLVSNQPQHF. The DNA for the CDR3 is TGTGCCAGCAGCTTGTACAGGGGAAGAAGTTTGGTGAGCAATCAGCCCCAGCATTTT.

The chain is built from TRBV5-1 and TRBJ2-4, with D perhaps TRBD1 (5 bases). The ends were cut back, 0 bases at V and 0 bases at J, with 7 bases in the middle. CDR3 length equals 15 residues. Germline V gene sequence: CDR1 SGHRS, CDR2 YFSETQ. CDR3 in amino acids: CASSLDQGAKNIQYF. DNA of the CDR3: TGCGCCAGCAGCTTGGATCAGGGAGCCAAAAACATTCAGTACTTC.

The chain recombines TRBV6-4 with TRBJ2-1; 7 bases fit TRBD2. This CDR3 is built from 16 residues. The V gene's germline CDR1 is MRHNA and CDR2 SNTAGT. The V and J ends lost 2 bases and 0 bases, in that order; junction bases with no gene match: 4. The DNA for the CDR3 is TGTGCCAGCAGTGACAGGGGCGGGAGCTCCTACAATGAGCAGTTCTTC. Residues: CASSDRGGSSYNEQFF.

The chain carries TRBV11-2 and TRBJ2-1, with TRBD1 matching 7 bases. Germline CDR1 SGHAT, CDR2 FQNNGV. After removal of 2 bases from V and 4 bases from J, the junction contained 8 bases not matched to a gene. The CDR3 spans 16 residues. The CDR3 spells CASSLLGSGGYNEQFF. In nucleotides, the CDR3 is TGTGCCAGCAGCTTACTAGGGTCAGGGGGTTACAATGAGCAGTTCTTC.

The rearrangement uses TRBV7-9 and TRBJ2-4, with a tentative D call TRBD1 (5 bases). The CDR3 loop spans 14 amino acids. The ends were cut back, 6 bases at V and 6 bases at J, with 15 bases in the middle. Per germline, CDR1 SEHNR and CDR2 FQNEAQ (reference sequence). The CDR3 region is CASSPGFQGNIQYF. The CDR3 coding sequence is TGTGCCAGCAGTCCAGGGTTCCAGGGAAACATTCAGTACTTC. Filled out from reference TRBV7-9 and TRBJ2-4, the complete variable domain reads DTGVSQNPRHKITKRGQNVTFRCDPISEHNRLYWYRQTLGQGPEFLTYFQNEAQLEKSRLLSDRFSAERPKGSFSTLEIQRTEQGDSAMYLCASSPGFQGNIQYFGAGTRLSVL.

The V and J genes are TRBV5-1 and TRBJ1-2, with 8 bases fitting TRBD1. Germline lookup yields CDR1 SGHRS and CDR2 YFSETQ. After removal of 0 bases from V and 4 bases from J, the junction contained 11 bases not matched to a gene. This CDR3 is built from 17 residues. The CDR3 coding sequence is TGCGCCAGCAGCTTGGAGGCAGGGGGCGCTTCCCCCTATGGCTACACCTTC. It encodes CASSLEAGGASPYGYTF.

V gene TRBV28 combines with J gene TRBJ2-5; a weak D match, TRBD1 (5 bases). V was shortened by 6 bases and J by 5 bases, with 13 bases between the two germline ends. Germline V lookup: CDR1 MDHEN, CDR2 SYDVKM. This CDR3 region has 13 residues. For the CDR3, the DNA is TGTGCCAGCAGCTCTCCCAGGGATGAGACCCAGTACTTC. Protein product: CASSSPRDETQYF.

The rearrangement links TRBV29-1 to TRBJ2-2; tentatively, D is TRBD2 (5 bases). The CDR3 is made up of 15 amino acids. The V and J ends lost 5 bases and 0 bases respectively, with 13 bases between them. Per the germline V gene, CDR1 is SQVTM and CDR2 is ANQGSEA. Here the CDR3 DNA reads TGCAGCGTTCGGACGGCGGACTCGAACACCGGGGAGCTGTTTTTT. It yields the protein CSVRTADSNTGELFF.

J is TRBJ2-3 and V is TRBV20-1; no clear D. V lost 3 bases and J 4 bases, leaving 11 bases between the germline ends. The CDR3 length is 13 residues. The germline CDR1 and CDR2 sequences are DFQATT and SNEGSKA (reference sequence). CDR3 nucleotides: TGCAGTGCTAGTCCGGGTAGCCCAGATACGCAGTATTTT. It specifies CSASPGSPDTQYF.

Concerning this clone: Sequence at one end of the junction differs from germline and may be a read error. The chain couples TRBV13 to TRBJ2-5; maybe TRBD1 (6 bases). Germline V gene lookup returns CDR1 PRHDT and CDR2 FYEKMQ (reference sequence). CDR3 length equals 15 residues. The CDR3 region is CASTLTHQLQGTQYF. In DNA, the CDR3 is TGTGCCAGCACCTTAACACATCAACTACAGGGAACCCAGTACTTC.

The chain joins TRBV5-1 to TRBJ2-2; the D is unclear. CDR1 is SGHRS, CDR2 YFSETQ, per germline. The CDR3 consists of 13 residues. V dropped 4 bases and J dropped 3 bases, with 7 bases sitting between them. The CDR3 reads CASSLTHTGELFF. Here the CDR3 DNA reads TGCGCCAGCAGCCTCACACACACCGGGGAGCTGTTTTTT.

This chain joins TRBV7-2 and TRBJ1-2; perhaps TRBD1 as D (5 bases). CDR3 length equals 15 residues. The germline V gene encodes CDR1 SGHTA and CDR2 FQGNSA. Trimming stripped 0 bases from V and 4 bases from J, with 12 bases between. CDR3 amino acids: CASSLAGGIGYGYTF. The CDR3 DNA reads TGTGCCAGCAGCTTAGCGGGGGGAATAGGCTATGGCTACACCTTC. The full variable domain, with the rest looked up from reference TRBV7-2 and TRBJ1-2, is GAGVSQSPSNKVTEKGKDVELRCDPISGHTALYWYRQSLGQGLEFLIYFQGNSAPDKSGLPSDRFSAERTGGSVSTLTIQRTQQEDSAVYLCASSLAGGIGYGYTFGSGTRLTVV.

The chain employs TRBV6-1 and TRBJ2-1; 7 nucleotides agree with TRBD2. V lost 3 bases to trimming and J lost 8 bases; unmatched junction nucleotides: 10. CDR1 is MNHNS and CDR2 is SASEGT in the germline V gene. This CDR3 region has 15 residues. The CDR3 sequence is CASSEGGARLDEQFF. CDR3 DNA sequence: TGTGCCAGCAGTGAGGGAGGGGCTCGGTTGGATGAGCAGTTCTTC.

CDR3 bases: TGTGCCAGCAGCCGGAGCGGGAGTCTTAGCACAGATACGCAGTATTTT. Protein: CASSRSGSLSTDTQYF. The chain couples TRBV11-3 to TRBJ2-3, with 8 bases matching TRBD2. Trimming took 5 bases from V and 0 from J; bases not matched to a gene: 7. Germline CDR1 and CDR2: SGHNT and YENEEA. CDR3 length: 16 residues.

The chain employs TRBV28 and TRBJ2-7; 8 bases align to TRBD1. The germline CDR1 and CDR2 sequences are MDHEN and SYDVKM. Germline trimming cut 6 bases from V and 5 bases from J; bases unmatched to any gene: 9. CDR3 length: 14 amino acids. The CDR3 sequence is CASSRTGNTHEQYF. The CDR3 region has the DNA TGTGCCAGCAGCCGGACAGGGAATACCCACGAGCAGTACTTC.

The chain recombines TRBV5-1 with TRBJ1-2; D is ambiguous. V was clipped by 0 bases and J by 3 bases, with 6 bases between them. The germline CDR1 and CDR2 sequences are SGHRS and YFSETQ. The CDR3 contains 13 residues. CDR3 DNA: TGCGCCAGCAGCTTGGACAGATACTATGGCTACACCTTC. Amino acid sequence: CASSLDRYYGYTF.

The chain carries TRBV10-3 and TRBJ2-1, with a tentative D call TRBD1 (6 bases). The ends were cut back, 6 bases at V and 0 bases at J, with 12 bases in the middle. Per germline, CDR1 ENHRY and CDR2 SYGVKD. The CDR3 totals 15 residues. The DNA of the CDR3 is TGTGCCATCAGCCCAGGGGTGGTCTCCTACAATGAGCAGTTCTTC. Encoded protein: CAISPGVVSYNEQFF.

The chain carries TRBV11-2 and TRBJ1-4, with D possibly being TRBD1 (6 bases). V was cut by 3 bases and J by 12 bases, with 17 bases left in between. CDR1 and CDR2 from the germline V gene are SGHAT and FQNNGV. CDR3 length: 14 amino acids. The CDR3 nucleotides read TGTGCCAGCAGCTTGACAGGCGGGTGGAACGAACTGTTTTTT. This encodes CASSLTGGWNELFF.